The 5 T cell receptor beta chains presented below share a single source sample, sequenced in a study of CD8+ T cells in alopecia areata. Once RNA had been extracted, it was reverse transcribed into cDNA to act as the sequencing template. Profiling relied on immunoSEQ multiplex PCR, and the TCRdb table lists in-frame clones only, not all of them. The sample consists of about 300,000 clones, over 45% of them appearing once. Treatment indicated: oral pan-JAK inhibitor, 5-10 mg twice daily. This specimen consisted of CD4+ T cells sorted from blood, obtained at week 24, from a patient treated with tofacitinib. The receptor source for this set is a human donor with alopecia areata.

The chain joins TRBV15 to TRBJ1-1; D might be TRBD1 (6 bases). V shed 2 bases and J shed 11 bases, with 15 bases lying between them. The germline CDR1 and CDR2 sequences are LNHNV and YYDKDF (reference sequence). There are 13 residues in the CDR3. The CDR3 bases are TGTGCCACCAGCAGATCTCCGGGACACTGGGCTTTCTTT. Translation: CATSRSPGHWAFF. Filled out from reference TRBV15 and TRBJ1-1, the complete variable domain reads DAMVIQNPRYQVTQFGKPVTLSCSQTLNHNVMYWYQQKSSQAPKLLFHYYDKDFNNEADTPDNFQSRRPNTSFCFLDIRSPGLGDTAMYLCATSRSPGHWAFFGQGTRLTVV.

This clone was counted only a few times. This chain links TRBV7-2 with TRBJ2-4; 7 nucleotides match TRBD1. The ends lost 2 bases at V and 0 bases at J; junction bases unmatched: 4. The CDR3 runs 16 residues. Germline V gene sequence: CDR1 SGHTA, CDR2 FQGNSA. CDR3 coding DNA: TGTGCCAGCAGCTTACGAGGGGGCTTAGCCAAAAACATTCAGTACTTC. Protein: CASSLRGGLAKNIQYF.

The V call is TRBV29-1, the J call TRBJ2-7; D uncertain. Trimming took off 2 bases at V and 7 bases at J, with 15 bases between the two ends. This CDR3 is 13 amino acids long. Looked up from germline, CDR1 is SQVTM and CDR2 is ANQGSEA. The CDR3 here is CSVEKTSQEEQYF. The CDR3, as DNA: TGCAGCGTTGAAAAAACCTCGCAGGAAGAGCAGTACTTC.

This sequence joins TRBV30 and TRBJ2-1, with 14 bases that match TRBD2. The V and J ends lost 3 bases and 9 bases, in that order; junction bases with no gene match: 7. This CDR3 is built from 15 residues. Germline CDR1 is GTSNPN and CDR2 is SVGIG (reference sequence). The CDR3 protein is CAWRAGLAGGSEQFF. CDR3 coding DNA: TGTGCCTGGAGGGCCGGACTAGCGGGGGGCTCTGAGCAGTTCTTC.

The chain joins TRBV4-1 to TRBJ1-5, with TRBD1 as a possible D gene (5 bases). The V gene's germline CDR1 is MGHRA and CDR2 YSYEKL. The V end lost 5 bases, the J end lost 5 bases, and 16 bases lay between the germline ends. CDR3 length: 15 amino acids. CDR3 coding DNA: TGCGCCAGCAGCGCCCCCGGGGGATCGGATCAGCCCCAGCATTTT. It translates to CASSAPGGSDQPQHF.